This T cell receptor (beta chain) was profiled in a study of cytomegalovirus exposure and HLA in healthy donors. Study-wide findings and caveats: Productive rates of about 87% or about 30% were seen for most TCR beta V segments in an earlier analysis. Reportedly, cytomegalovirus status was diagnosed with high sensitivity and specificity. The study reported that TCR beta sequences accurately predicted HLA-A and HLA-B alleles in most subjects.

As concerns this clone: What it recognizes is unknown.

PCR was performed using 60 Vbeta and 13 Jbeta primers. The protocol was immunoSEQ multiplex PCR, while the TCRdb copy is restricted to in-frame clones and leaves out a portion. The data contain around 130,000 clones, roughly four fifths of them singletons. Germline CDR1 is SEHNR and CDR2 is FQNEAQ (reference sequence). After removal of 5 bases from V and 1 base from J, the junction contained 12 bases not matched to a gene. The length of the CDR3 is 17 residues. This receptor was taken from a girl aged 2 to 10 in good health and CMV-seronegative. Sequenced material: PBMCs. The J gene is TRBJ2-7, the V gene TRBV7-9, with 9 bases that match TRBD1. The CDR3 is CASSPAVQGAISYEQYF. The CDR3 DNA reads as TGTGCCAGCAGCCCGGCCGTACAGGGGGCTATATCCTACGAGCAGTACTTC.